The 20 T cell receptor beta chains in this list originate from one sample, sequenced in a study of OX40 agonist ivuxolimab in advanced cancers. The table came from immunoSEQ multiplex PCR; TCRdb's copy has only in-frame clones and leaves some out. Of about 69,000 clones in the sample, about 89% are singletons; the top ten hold about 5.5%. Specimen: CD4+ or CD8+ T cells sorted from blood, collected in a trial of the OX40 agonist ivuxolimab. These receptors were collected from an adult with an advanced solid tumor such as melanoma, head and neck, liver or kidney cancer.

The CDR3, as DNA: TGTGCCACTCGCAACGGGGGGTACACTGAAGCTTTCTTT. It is translated as CATRNGGYTEAFF. V gene TRBV19 combines with J gene TRBJ1-1; D might be TRBD1 (5 bases). This CDR3 region has 13 residues. The germline V gene encodes CDR1 LNHDA and CDR2 SQIVND (reference sequence). Trimming took 10 bases from V and 3 from J, leaving 15 bases between them.

J is TRBJ2-7 and V is TRBV4-3; tentative D call: TRBD1 (6 bases). Deletions cut 0 bases from V and 0 bases from J, with 12 bases between. In germline, CDR1 is LGHNA, CDR2 YSLEER. The CDR3 loop spans 16 amino acids. The CDR3 region has the DNA TGCGCCAGCAGCCAAGACCCGGACAGCAGCTCCTACGAGCAGTACTTC. Residues: CASSQDPDSSSYEQYF.

The chain is built from TRBV7-3 and TRBJ2-3; D is uncertain. Trimming pared 4 bases from V and 4 bases from J, leaving 9 bases between. The germline CDR1 and CDR2 sequences are SGHTA and FQGTGA. The CDR3 runs 13 residues. The chain's CDR3 is CASSSTPPDTQYF. CDR3 DNA: TGTGCCAGCAGCTCAACCCCCCCAGATACGCAGTATTTT.

V usage is TRBV5-8 and J usage is TRBJ2-7; D remains unclear. This CDR3 is 16 amino acids long. V was shortened by 2 bases and J by 0 bases, with 15 bases between the two germline ends. CDR1 and CDR2 from the germline V gene are SGHTS and YDEGEE. The CDR3 DNA follows: TGTGCCAGCAGCTTTGTGCCTCGGGCCGACTCCTACGAGCAGTACTTC. It translates to CASSFVPRADSYEQYF.

The chain joins TRBV4-1 to TRBJ2-2, with D maybe TRBD1 (5 bases). Trimming took off 3 bases at V and 5 bases at J, with 10 bases between the two ends. CDR1 and CDR2 from the germline V gene are MGHRA and YSYEKL. This CDR3 has 14 residues. Written as DNA, the CDR3 is TGCGCCAGCAGCCAGACTGACAGTACCGGGGAGCTGTTTTTT. This sequence encodes CASSQTDSTGELFF.

The chain recombines TRBV4-2 with TRBJ2-7, with a possible D match to TRBD2 (6 bases). The CDR3 covers 17 residues. V was shortened by 1 base and J by 0 bases, with 16 bases between the two germline ends. Germline-derived CDR1 and CDR2 are LGHNA and YNFKEQ. The CDR3 spells CASSQVPPAGNSYEQYF. CDR3 nucleotide sequence: TGTGCCAGCAGCCAAGTTCCCCCTGCGGGAAACTCCTACGAGCAGTACTTC.

The chain employs TRBV27 and TRBJ1-5; D unclear. Per the germline V gene, CDR1 is MNHEY and CDR2 is SMNVEV (reference sequence). The CDR3 has 13 residues. The ends were cut back, 3 bases at V and 7 bases at J, with 10 bases in the middle. The CDR3 region has the DNA TGTGCCAGCAGTTTTACCCCCGAACAGCCCCAGCATTTT. This encodes CASSFTPEQPQHF.

V is TRBV7-2 and J is TRBJ2-3; TRBD2 agrees at 8 bases. Per the germline V gene, CDR1 is SGHTA and CDR2 is FQGNSA. After removal of 3 bases from V and 2 bases from J, the junction contained 7 bases not matched to a gene. The CDR3 spans 16 residues. The CDR3 loop is CASSFRASGLTDTQYF. Here the CDR3 DNA reads TGTGCCAGCAGCTTTAGGGCTAGCGGGCTCACAGATACGCAGTATTTT. The full variable domain, its missing parts supplied by reference TRBV7-2 and TRBJ2-3, is GAGVSQSPSNKVTEKGKDVELRCDPISGHTALYWYRQSLGQGLEFLIYFQGNSAPDKSGLPSDRFSAERTGGSVSTLTIQRTQQEDSAVYLCASSFRASGLTDTQYFGPGTRLTVL.

This chain links TRBV7-6 with TRBJ2-2; 7 bases are a match to TRBD1. In germline, CDR1 is SGHVS, CDR2 FNYEAQ. The V gene end was trimmed by 5 bases and the J gene end by 4 bases; junction bases not matched to a gene: 7. This CDR3 is 15 amino acids long. The chain's CDR3 is CASSPMTGPTGELFF. CDR3 DNA: TGTGCCAGCAGCCCGATGACAGGGCCCACCGGGGAGCTGTTTTTT. Using reference TRBV7-6 and TRBJ2-2 for the parts outside the CDR3, the full variable domain is GAGVSQSPRYKVTKRGQDVALRCDPISGHVSLYWYRQALGQGPEFLTYFNYEAQQDKSGLPNDRFSAERPEGSISTLTIQRTEQRDSAMYRCASSPMTGPTGELFFGEGSRLTVL.

In regard to this clone: Other DNA sequences of this sample code for an identical CDR3. The V gene is TRBV7-9, the J gene TRBJ2-1; 7 bases match TRBD1. Germline CDR1 and CDR2: SEHNR and FQNEAQ (reference sequence). The CDR3 has 12 amino acids. The V and J ends lost 4 bases and 15 bases, in that order; junction bases with no gene match: 9. This CDR3 reads CASSSSRDSVFF. CDR3 coding DNA: TGTGCCAGCAGCTCGAGCCGGGACAGCGTGTTCTTC.

The gene calls are TRBV6-5 and TRBJ1-1; weak D call: TRBD1 (5 bases). The CDR3 spans 11 residues. CDR1 and CDR2 (germline): MNHEY, SVGAGI. V lost 11 bases to trimming and J lost 5 bases, with 12 bases between them. CDR3 in amino acids: CACLRGTEAFF. The CDR3 bases are TGTGCCTGTCTACGGGGGACTGAAGCTTTCTTT.

The chain links TRBV13 to TRBJ2-7; tentative D call: TRBD1 (5 bases). Looked up from germline, CDR1 is PRHDT and CDR2 is FYEKMQ (reference sequence). With 6 bases removed from V and 5 bases from J, the gap between germline ends came to 11 bases. CDR3 length equals 12 residues. The CDR3: CASRRTGNEQYF. CDR3 sequence (DNA): TGTGCCAGCAGACGTACAGGAAACGAGCAGTACTTC.

The count of this clone is one. The V and J genes are TRBV6-5 and TRBJ1-1; the D is unclear. This CDR3 has 14 residues. Germline CDR1 and CDR2: MNHEY and SVGAGI. V lost 6 bases to trimming and J lost 3 bases, with 14 bases between them. DNA of the CDR3: TGTGCCAGCAGGCCTAGCGTAGTAGACACTGAAGCTTTCTTT. Translated, it gives CASRPSVVDTEAFF.

CDR3 protein: CASSVTGVGLFF. DNA of the CDR3: TGTGCCAGCAGTGTTACAGGGGTCGGACTGTTTTTT. The chain links TRBV28 to TRBJ1-4; 7 bases agree with TRBD1. The junction had 7 bases not matched to a gene; V was cut back by 5 bases and J by 13 bases. Germline CDR1 MDHEN, CDR2 SYDVKM. The CDR3 has 12 residues.

This clone is a singleton in its sample. J is TRBJ2-7 and V is TRBV13, with D perhaps given as TRBD1 or TRBD2 (5 bases each). Germline loops: CDR1 PRHDT, CDR2 FYEKMQ (reference sequence). V was shortened by 2 bases and J by 2 bases, with 7 bases between the two germline ends. The length of the CDR3 is 13 residues. CDR3 bases: TGTGCCAGCAGCTTACGGGGCACCTACGAGCAGTACTTC. Translation gives CASSLRGTYEQYF.

The chain is built from TRBV27 and TRBJ2-7, with D unresolved. The V gene's germline CDR1 is MNHEY and CDR2 SMNVEV (reference sequence). This CDR3 region has 14 residues. V shed 6 bases and J shed 2 bases, with 14 bases lying between them. The CDR3 DNA follows: TGTGCCAGCAGCCATACAGAGTATCCCTACGAGCAGTACTTC. Protein sequence: CASSHTEYPYEQYF.

V and J are TRBV28 and TRBJ1-1; the D is unclear. This CDR3 has 15 amino acids. In germline, CDR1 is MDHEN, CDR2 SYDVKM. V lost 6 bases and J lost 0, with 14 bases in between. The CDR3 coding sequence is TGTGCCAGCAGGCTGGCGAGATACATGAACACTGAAGCTTTCTTT. It yields the protein CASRLARYMNTEAFF.

This clone appeared a single time. The CDR3 region is CASSEARAGYSNQPQHF. CDR3 nucleotide sequence: TGTGCCAGCAGTGAAGCGCGGGCAGGGTATAGCAATCAGCCCCAGCATTTT. The chain employs TRBV6-1 and TRBJ1-5, with a weak D call TRBD1 (5 bases). Trimming stripped 0 bases from V and 0 bases from J, with 12 bases between. The CDR3 spans 17 residues. CDR1 and CDR2 from the germline V gene are MNHNS and SASEGT.

V gene TRBV4-3 combines with J gene TRBJ1-5; D gene ambiguous. The CDR3 contains 13 residues. Trimming cost V 0 bases and J 7 bases, with 7 bases left between them. From germline, CDR1 is LGHNA and CDR2 YSLEER. CDR3 region: CASSQDRGQPQHF. CDR3 nucleotide sequence: TGCGCCAGCAGCCAAGATAGAGGGCAGCCCCAGCATTTT.

The J gene is TRBJ1-5, the V gene TRBV30; tentatively, D is TRBD1 (6 bases). Trimming took off 2 bases at V and 0 bases at J, with 11 bases between the two ends. Germline assignment: CDR1 GTSNPN and CDR2 SVGIG (reference sequence). The CDR3 totals 15 residues. The CDR3: CAWSPGAASNQPQHF. The CDR3 DNA is TGTGCCTGGAGTCCGGGGGCGGCTAGCAATCAGCCCCAGCATTTT.